Given below is one TCR beta chain in context. The assay was immunoSEQ multiplex PCR, and TCRdb's table has in-frame clones only and misses some. The sample has about 140,000 clones; roughly 79% are singletons. The sample originates from a study of cytomegalovirus exposure and HLA in healthy donors. Study-level information: In a later analysis, the roughly 130 validation repertoires were reported to have used the same platform as the approximately 670 first-cohort repertoires.

Germline V CDR1 and CDR2: SQVTM, ANQGSEA. The CDR3 extends over 13 amino acids. V was shortened by 6 bases and J by 1 base, with 12 bases between the two germline ends. Sequenced input: PBMCs. The rearrangement links TRBV29-1 to TRBJ1-1, with D perhaps matching TRBD1 (6 bases). The origin of this receptor is a man aged 30 to 39 in good health and CMV-seropositive. CDR3 loop: CSVVTGQNTEAFF. CDR3 sequence (DNA): TGCAGCGTCGTGACGGGACAGAACACTGAAGCTTTCTTT.